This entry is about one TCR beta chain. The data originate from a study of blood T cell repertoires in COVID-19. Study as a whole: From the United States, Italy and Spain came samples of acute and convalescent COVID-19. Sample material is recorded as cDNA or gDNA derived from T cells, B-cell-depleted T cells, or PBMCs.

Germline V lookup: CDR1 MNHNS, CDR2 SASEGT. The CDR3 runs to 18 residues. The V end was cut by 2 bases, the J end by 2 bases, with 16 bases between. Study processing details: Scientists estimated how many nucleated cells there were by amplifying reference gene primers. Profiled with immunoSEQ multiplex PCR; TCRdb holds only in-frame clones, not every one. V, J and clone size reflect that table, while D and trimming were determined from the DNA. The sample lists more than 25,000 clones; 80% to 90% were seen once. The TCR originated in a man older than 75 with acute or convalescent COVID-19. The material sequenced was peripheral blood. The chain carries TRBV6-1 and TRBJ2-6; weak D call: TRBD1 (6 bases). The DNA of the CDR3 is TGTGCCAGCAGTGAATGGTTACAGGGCCGGGCTGGGGCCAACGTCCTGACTTTC. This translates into CASSEWLQGRAGANVLTF.